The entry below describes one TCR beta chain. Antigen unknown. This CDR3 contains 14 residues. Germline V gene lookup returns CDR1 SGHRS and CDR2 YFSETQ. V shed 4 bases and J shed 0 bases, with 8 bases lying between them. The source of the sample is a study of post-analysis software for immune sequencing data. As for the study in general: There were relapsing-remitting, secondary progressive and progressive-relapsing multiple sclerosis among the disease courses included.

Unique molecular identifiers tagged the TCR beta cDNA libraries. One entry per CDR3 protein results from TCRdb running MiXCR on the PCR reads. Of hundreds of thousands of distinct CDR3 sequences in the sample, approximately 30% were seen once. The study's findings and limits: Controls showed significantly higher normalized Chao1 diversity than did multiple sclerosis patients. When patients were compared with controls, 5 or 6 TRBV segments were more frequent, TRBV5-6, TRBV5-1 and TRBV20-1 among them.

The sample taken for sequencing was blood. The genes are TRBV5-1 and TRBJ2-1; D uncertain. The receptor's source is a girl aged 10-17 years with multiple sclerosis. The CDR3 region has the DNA TGCGCCAGCAGCGGCCGGAACTCCTACAATGAGCAGTTCTTC. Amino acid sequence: CASSGRNSYNEQFF.